This T cell receptor beta chain was sequenced during a study of T cell repertoires in cytomegalovirus infection. Study conclusions and caveats: HLA-C-restricted CMV-specific TCR beta clonotypes prevailed in the ex vivo response.

TCRdb called the reads again in MiXCR, with one record for every CDR3 protein. Of 250,000 to 300,000 distinct CDR3 sequences in the sample, over 20% were seen once. This clonotype has a handful of counts. Antigen unknown. Sequencing used PBMCs. This clonotype was obtained from a human donor in good health (CMV status not recorded). Some clones in this sample may be carry-over from other donors' samples.

DNA of the CDR3: TGTGCCAGCACCTACGGAGGGAGGGGCACCGGGGAGCTGTTTTTT. Its protein product is CASTYGGRGTGELFF. The chain carries TRBV2 and TRBJ2-2; 7 positions agree with TRBD2. The CDR3 consists of 15 residues. V shed 7 bases and J 4 bases; nucleotides not matched to a gene: 9. CDR1 and CDR2 from the germline V gene are SNHLY and FYNNEI. Variable domain in full (rest from reference TRBV2 and TRBJ2-2): EPEVTQTPSHQVTQMGQEVILRCVPISNHLYFYWYRQILGQKVEFLVSFYNNEISEKSEIFDDQFSVERPDGSNFTLKIRSTKLEDSAMYFCASTYGGRGTGELFFGEGSRLTVL.